One sample yielded the 17 T cell receptor beta chains listed below, sequenced in a study of cytomegalovirus exposure and HLA in healthy donors. The PCR made use of 60 Vbeta and 13 Jbeta primers. The repertoire was sequenced with immunoSEQ multiplex PCR; TCRdb's copy has only in-frame clones and lacks some. The table shows 150,000 to 250,000 clones, with 75% to 85% occurring only once. Sequenced: PBMCs. The receptors derive from a woman aged 50 to 60 in good health and CMV-seropositive.

The genes are TRBV18 and TRBJ2-2; TRBD1 might be the D (6 bases). The germline V gene has CDR1 KGHSH and CDR2 LQKENI. The CDR3 covers 14 residues. V was cut by 2 bases and J by 4 bases, with 8 bases left in between. The CDR3 region is CASSPRDTTGELFF. Written as DNA, the CDR3 is TGTGCCAGCTCACCAAGGGACACCACCGGGGAGCTGTTTTTT.

The V and J genes are TRBV29-1 and TRBJ2-1, with D possibly being TRBD2 (5 bases). Trimming removed 5 bases from V and 7 bases from J, with 9 bases in between. This CDR3 is built from 11 residues. Germline V CDR1 and CDR2: SQVTM, ANQGSEA. Here the CDR3 DNA reads TGCAGCGTTTCCCTAGCAAATGAGCAGTTCTTC. Translation gives CSVSLANEQFF.

V gene TRBV5-4 combines with J gene TRBJ2-5, with 13 nucleotides matching TRBD2. Unmatched junction bases numbered 7, after V lost 6 bases and J lost 2 bases. The CDR3 covers 16 residues. Germline lookup yields CDR1 SGHNT and CDR2 YYREEE (reference sequence). In nucleotides, the CDR3 is TGTGCCAGCAACAATCCGGGACTAGCGGGGCAAGAGACCCAGTACTTC. Its translation: CASNNPGLAGQETQYF.

This clone was observed a few times. V usage is TRBV2 and J usage is TRBJ2-2, with 11 positions matching TRBD2. V dropped 5 bases and J dropped 3; count of bases not matched to a gene: 5. The CDR3 consists of 16 residues. The germline V gene encodes CDR1 SNHLY and CDR2 FYNNEI. This CDR3 is CASSKGTSGHTGELFF. CDR3 coding DNA: TGTGCCAGCAGTAAAGGGACTAGCGGACACACCGGGGAGCTGTTTTTT.

This clone has more than one count but fewer than ten. The chain combines TRBV18 with TRBJ1-1; D is ambiguous. CDR3 size: 17 residues. Germline V gene data show CDR1 as KGHSH and CDR2 as LQKENI. V lost 3 bases and J 2 bases, leaving 19 bases between the germline ends. The CDR3 loop is CASSPAGRPTPNTEAFF. The CDR3 region has the DNA TGTGCCAGCTCACCGGCGGGCCGCCCTACACCCAACACTGAAGCTTTCTTT. Complete variable domain (other parts from reference TRBV18 and TRBJ1-1): NAGVMQNPRHLVRRRGQEARLRCSPMKGHSHVYWYRQLPEEGLKFMVYLQKENIIDESGMPKERFSAEFPKEGPSILRIQQVVRGDSAAYFCASSPAGRPTPNTEAFFGQGTRLTVV.

The chain combines TRBV19 with TRBJ1-1; TRBD1 matches 9 bases. Germline CDR1 reads LNHDA; CDR2 reads SQIVND (reference sequence). The junction had 2 bases not matched to a gene; V was cut back by 3 bases and J by 3 bases. The CDR3 is 14 amino acids. CDR3 DNA: TGTGCCAGTAGTATCGGACAGGGGTACACTGAAGCTTTCTTT. Amino acids: CASSIGQGYTEAFF. Full variable domain (rest looked up from reference TRBV19 and TRBJ1-1): DGGITQSPKYLFRKEGQNVTLSCEQNLNHDAMYWYRQDPGQGLRLIYYSQIVNDFQKGDIAEGYSVSREKKESFPLTVTSAQKNPTAFYLCASSIGQGYTEAFFGQGTRLTVV.

V is TRBV10-3 and J is TRBJ2-5; the match to TRBD1 covers 7 bases. The CDR3 contains 15 residues. CDR1 is ENHRY, CDR2 SYGVKD, per germline. The V and J ends lost 2 bases and 2 bases, in that order; junction bases with no gene match: 5. CDR3 loop: CAISEGQAAQETQYF. The CDR3 nucleotides are TGTGCCATCAGTGAGGGACAGGCTGCGCAAGAGACCCAGTACTTC.

The table lists this clone with a count of one. The chain has TRBV5-4 and TRBJ2-3, with 9 positions matching TRBD1. Trimming removed 2 bases from V and 3 bases from J; junction bases left unmatched: 7. The CDR3 length is 16 residues. Germline V CDR1 and CDR2: SGHNT, YYREEE (reference sequence). CDR3 DNA sequence: TGTGCCAGCAGCTTACTAACAGGGGGCGCGACAGATACGCAGTATTTT. This encodes CASSLLTGGATDTQYF.

This clone was found once. This chain uses TRBV9 with TRBJ2-3; D may be TRBD2 (5 bases). V gave up 0 bases and J gave up 14 bases, with 13 bases separating them. This CDR3 comprises 12 residues. In germline, CDR1 is SGDLS, CDR2 YYNGEE. The CDR3 nucleotides read TGTGCCAGCAGCGTAGATGAGAGGGAGAGGTATTTT. Translated: CASSVDERERYF.

The gene calls are TRBV7-2 and TRBJ1-6; weak D call: TRBD1 (6 bases). Germline values: CDR1 SGHTA, CDR2 FQGNSA. CDR3 size: 14 residues. V lost 5 bases and J 9 bases, leaving 14 bases between the germline ends. The DNA of the CDR3 is TGTGCCAGCAGCCCTCGGACAGATATTTCACCCCTCCACTTT. Encoded protein: CASSPRTDISPLHF. Supplemented by reference TRBV7-2 and TRBJ1-6, the full variable domain reads GAGVSQSPSNKVTEKGKDVELRCDPISGHTALYWYRQSLGQGLEFLIYFQGNSAPDKSGLPSDRFSAERTGGSVSTLTIQRTQQEDSAVYLCASSPRTDISPLHFGNGTRLTVT.

This clone was picked up a small number of times. The chain is built from TRBV28 and TRBJ2-7, with a tentative D call TRBD1 (6 bases). Between the trimmed V and J ends, which lost 6 bases and 0 bases, there was a span of 18 bases. The CDR3 has 16 residues. Per germline, CDR1 MDHEN and CDR2 SYDVKM. This chain's CDR3 is CASRQPDSFFSYEQYF. Written as DNA, the CDR3 is TGTGCCAGCAGACAGCCGGACAGCTTTTTCTCCTACGAGCAGTACTTC.

The chain recombines TRBV5-1 with TRBJ2-7; D might be TRBD1 (6 bases). The CDR3 covers 14 residues. The V end lost 2 bases, the J end lost 3 bases, and 12 bases lay between the germline ends. The germline V gene encodes CDR1 SGHRS and CDR2 YFSETQ. The CDR3 loop reads CASSFDTGLYEQYF. The CDR3 DNA reads as TGCGCCAGCAGCTTTGATACAGGGCTCTACGAGCAGTACTTC.

In its sample, this clone was seen once. This rearrangement joins TRBV6-1 to TRBJ2-5; TRBD1 matches 7 bases. This CDR3 is 14 amino acids long. Trimming removed 1 base from V and 6 bases from J; junction bases left unmatched: 5. Germline V gives CDR1 MNHNS, CDR2 SASEGT. CDR3 region: CASSEGQGRQTQYF. In DNA, the CDR3 is TGTGCCAGCAGTGAAGGACAGGGTCGGCAGACCCAGTACTTC.

The genes are TRBV5-1 and TRBJ2-7, with 9 nucleotides matching TRBD2. After removal of 4 bases from V and 1 base from J, the junction contained 6 bases not matched to a gene. The CDR3 has 15 residues. The germline V gene encodes CDR1 SGHRS and CDR2 YFSETQ. CDR3 DNA: TGCGCCAGCAGCGAACCGGGACTAGCTTCCTACGAGCAGTACTTC. It codes for CASSEPGLASYEQYF.

The chain carries TRBV6-1 and TRBJ1-6; 7 bases are a match to TRBD1. The CDR3 is made up of 14 amino acids. Germline loops: CDR1 MNHNS, CDR2 SASEGT. The ends lost 7 bases at V and 4 bases at J; junction bases unmatched: 4. CDR3 bases: TGTGCCAGCACCACGGGACAGTATAATTCACCCCTCCACTTT. Its translation is CASTTGQYNSPLHF.

The V and J genes are TRBV13 and TRBJ2-5; D may be TRBD1 (6 bases). V was cut by 2 bases and J by 2 bases, with 9 bases left in between. The CDR3 has 14 amino acids. Germline V gene data show CDR1 as PRHDT and CDR2 as FYEKMQ (reference sequence). The CDR3: CASSLRTVQETQYF. CDR3 nucleotides: TGTGCCAGCAGCTTACGGACAGTTCAAGAGACCCAGTACTTC.

This clone was counted between two and nine times. This chain's CDR3 is CASTLRTSGTDTQYF. CDR3 coding DNA: TGTGCCAGCACACTCAGGACTAGCGGAACAGATACGCAGTATTTT. The chain employs TRBV2 and TRBJ2-3; 10 nucleotides match TRBD2. Germline V gene lookup returns CDR1 SNHLY and CDR2 FYNNEI. This CDR3 contains 15 residues. V was clipped by 7 bases and J by 3 bases; unmatched bases: 7.